The clone carrying this T cell receptor (beta chain) occurred many times. This sample's time point: pre-sensitization, week 0. Treatment reported: therapeutic diphenylcyclopropenone sensitization with weekly scalp DPC. Blood draws came before every patch-test application. This sample was taken from a study of human T cells and chemical hapten exposure. Background on the study: For the approximately 25-week duration of the study, patients were given weekly doses of diphenylcyclopropenone on the scalp.

This CDR3 contains 14 residues. The ends were cut back, 1 base at V and 6 bases at J, with 10 bases in the middle. Germline lookup yields CDR1 SGHTA and CDR2 FQGNSA. The library attached unique molecular identifiers to individual cDNA molecules. Methods used by the authors: Per sample, the median was approximately 100,000 TCRs, with values from around 25,000 to 690,000. TCRdb recomputed calls from the RACE reads with MiXCR, one row per CDR3 protein. The V and J calls reflect TCRdb's pipeline rather than the authors' work. The sample lists about 380,000 distinct CDR3 sequences; approximately 5% were seen once.

The receptor was isolated from a woman in her 50s with alopecia areata. Some clones in this sample may be carry-over from other donors' samples. The chain joins TRBV7-2 to TRBJ1-5; possible D gene TRBD1, 6 bases. This sample comprised whole blood, obtained in connection with sensitization to the hapten diphenylcyclopropenone (DPC). The CDR3 is CASSLVGGGQPQHF. The CDR3 nucleotides are TGTGCCAGCAGCTTAGTCGGGGGCGGTCAGCCCCAGCATTTT.